The sequence of this TCR beta chain was determined in a study of response to subunit inactivated influenza vaccine. In regard to this clonotype: Its antigen is not identified.

Broader study findings: The authors proposed limited new T cell recruitment per seasonal influenza vaccination.

V was clipped by 4 bases and J by 1 base, with 11 bases between them. The length of the CDR3 is 15 residues. Germline V gene lookup returns CDR1 LGHNA and CDR2 YNFKEQ. TCRdb re-derived calls from the RT-PCR reads in MiXCR, one entry per CDR3 protein. This table holds fewer than 700,000 distinct CDR3 sequences, approximately 13% found once. This TCR was recovered from a man aged 50 or older who received an inactivated influenza vaccine. The chain combines TRBV4-2 with TRBJ1-3; weak D call: TRBD1 (6 bases). This sample comprised PBMCs from blood, obtained about 40 days after vaccination. CDR3 sequence: CASSPETGSGNTIYF. The CDR3 coding sequence is TGTGCCAGCAGCCCGGAGACAGGTTCTGGAAACACCATATATTTT.